The next 12 T cell receptor beta chains were all read from a single sample in a study of blood T cells in healthy people across ages. Primed by a sample-barcoded 5' primer and a J-beta primer mix, a second PCR proceeded for roughly 6 to 12 cycles. TCRdb independently ran MiXCR on the 5' RACE reads; one entry per CDR3 protein. Counted here are around 1,800,000 distinct CDR3 sequences, about two fifths occurring once; the ten biggest clones make up roughly 24%. Material for sequencing was blood. These receptors were collected from a human donor in good health.

The chain recombines TRBV4-3 with TRBJ1-5; 8 nucleotides agree with TRBD1. CDR1 is LGHNA, CDR2 YSLEER, per germline. V shed 0 bases and J 6 bases; nucleotides not matched to a gene: 4. This CDR3 has 15 amino acids. CDR3 nucleotide sequence: TGCGCCAGCAGCCAAGATAGGACAGGGCGTCAGCCCCAGCATTTT. Translating it yields CASSQDRTGRQPQHF.

The chain combines TRBV12-3 or TRBV12-4 with TRBJ2-1, with 7 positions matching TRBD1. The ends lost 6 bases at V and 1 base at J; junction bases unmatched: 6. The CDR3 spans 15 residues. The CDR3 protein is CASRSYRGSYNEQFF. The DNA for the CDR3 is TGTGCCAGCAGGTCCTACAGGGGTTCCTACAATGAGCAGTTCTTC.

This clonotype came up a few times. V and J are TRBV12-3 or TRBV12-4 and TRBJ1-1; D is ambiguous. This CDR3 has 14 residues. With 7 bases removed from V and 4 bases from J, the gap between germline ends came to 16 bases. The CDR3 sequence: CASTLRRVSTEAFF. Here the CDR3 DNA reads TGTGCCAGCACCTTACGACGTGTCAGCACTGAAGCTTTCTTT.

This chain uses TRBV7-2 with TRBJ1-6, with 7 bases matching TRBD1. V lost 3 bases and J lost 4; bases outside the gene matches: 3. The CDR3 consists of 15 residues. Per germline, CDR1 SGHTA and CDR2 FQGNSA. In nucleotides, the CDR3 is TGTGCCAGCAGCTTGGTGGGACAGTATAATTCACCCCTCCACTTT. It codes for CASSLVGQYNSPLHF.

V and J are TRBV4-1 and TRBJ1-1; tentative D call: TRBD1 (5 bases). The germline V and J ends were trimmed by 4 bases and 2 bases, with 17 bases remaining between them. This CDR3 is 16 amino acids long. Germline V CDR1 and CDR2: MGHRA, YSYEKL. CDR3 amino acids: CASSLLPPGPNTEAFF. CDR3 in DNA: TGCGCCAGCAGCCTTCTCCCTCCGGGACCCAACACTGAAGCTTTCTTT.

This clonotype was seen a handful of times. The genes are TRBV10-3 and TRBJ1-6, with unresolved D. The CDR3 sequence is 17 residues long. Germline V gives CDR1 ENHRY, CDR2 SYGVKD. Trimming took 4 bases from V and 0 from J, leaving 13 bases between them. CDR3 nucleotide sequence: TGTGCCATCAGTGGGGCGCTGGCTAGCTCCTATAATTCACCCCTCCACTTT. As protein: CAISGALASSYNSPLHF.

The chain recombines TRBV12-3 or TRBV12-4 with TRBJ2-1; D not resolved. The CDR3 contains 15 residues. V was clipped by 5 bases and J by 2 bases, with 13 bases between them. CDR3: CASSRDLGPYNEQFF. The CDR3 nucleotides read TGTGCCAGCAGTCGCGACCTGGGCCCCTACAATGAGCAGTTCTTC.

J is TRBJ1-2 and V is TRBV20-1; D ambiguous. The CDR3 extends over 13 amino acids. From germline, CDR1 is DFQATT and CDR2 SNEGSKA (reference sequence). V shed 5 bases and J shed 6 bases, with 16 bases lying between them. The CDR3 DNA reads TGCAGTGCTGAGATCCCGGGAAGGCATGGCTACACCTTC. Its translation is CSAEIPGRHGYTF.

This clonotype appeared a few times. The chain uses TRBV7-3 and TRBJ2-3; TRBD1 is a possible D gene (6 bases). V dropped 1 base and J dropped 4 bases, with 9 bases sitting between them. The CDR3 loop spans 14 amino acids. Germline CDR1 is SGHTA and CDR2 is FQGTGA. CDR3 sequence (DNA): TGTGCCAGCAGCTTAAGACCAGGGGCAGATACGCAGTATTTT. As protein: CASSLRPGADTQYF.

The chain couples TRBV15 to TRBJ1-2, with D maybe TRBD1 (5 bases). With 0 bases removed from V and 7 bases from J, the gap between germline ends came to 12 bases. The CDR3 consists of 14 residues. The V gene's germline CDR1 is LNHNV and CDR2 YYDKDF (reference sequence). The CDR3, as DNA: TGTGCCACCAGCAGAGATCGGGGGATGCGTGGCTACACCTTC. Amino acid sequence: CATSRDRGMRGYTF.

This clonotype turned up a few times. J is TRBJ2-7 and V is TRBV10-3, with 7 bases identical to TRBD2. Germline-derived CDR1 and CDR2 are ENHRY and SYGVKD. V gave up 3 bases and J gave up 2 bases; unmatched junction bases: 10. This CDR3 is 16 amino acids long. The CDR3 DNA reads TGTGCCATCAGTGAAAGGGGCGGGGGTGCGGCCTACGAGCAGTACTTC. Encoded protein: CAISERGGGAAYEQYF.

This chain links TRBV28 with TRBJ1-2; TRBD1 matches at 8 bases. V lost 8 bases, J lost 7 bases, and 15 bases stayed unmatched. The CDR3 is 15 residues long. Germline loops: CDR1 MDHEN, CDR2 SYDVKM. The CDR3 coding sequence is TGTGCCAGCTGGAAGGACAGGGTAGTATTAAGTGGCTACACCTTC. This translates into CASWKDRVVLSGYTF.